Below, 14 T cell receptor beta chains from the same sample are listed, as sequenced in a study of T cell clonotyping in hematopoietic cell transplantation. TCRdb keeps only in-frame clones here, not all; method: immunoSEQ multiplex PCR. The sample contains some 6,000 clones, around nine tenths of which appear only once. The starting material was peripheral blood mononuclear cells, obtained 100 days after allogeneic stem cell transplant. The receptor source for this set is a male patient between 40 and 49 years old who had an allogeneic stem cell transplant from an unrelated donor, so the T cells may come from the graft donor. Some clones in this sample may be carry-over from other donors' samples.

The chain has TRBV29-1 and TRBJ2-3; D is unresolved. The CDR3 loop spans 13 amino acids. Between the trimmed V and J ends, which lost 7 bases and 6 bases, there was a span of 17 bases. The germline V gene encodes CDR1 SQVTM and CDR2 ANQGSEA. This CDR3 is CSATTDKWDTQYF. Here the CDR3 DNA reads TGCAGCGCCACGACGGATAAATGGGATACGCAGTATTTT.

The chain carries TRBV10-3 and TRBJ2-7; D assignment may be TRBD1 or TRBD2 (6 bases each). This CDR3 is 13 amino acids long. CDR1 ENHRY and CDR2 SYGVKD come from the germline V gene. V lost 10 bases, J lost 5 bases, and 18 bases lay in between. In DNA form, the CDR3 reads TGTGCCACCGGAGGGGGAGGTTTGGACGAGCAGTACTTC. It encodes CATGGGGLDEQYF.

The chain is built from TRBV5-1 and TRBJ1-2, with 12 bases fitting TRBD1. This CDR3 is built from 17 residues. The V and J ends lost 2 bases and 5 bases, in that order; junction bases with no gene match: 10. CDR1 is SGHRS and CDR2 is YFSETQ in the germline V gene. The DNA for the CDR3 is TGCGCCAGCAGCTTAATGGGACGGGACAGGGGGCCTTATGGCTACACCTTC. Its translation: CASSLMGRDRGPYGYTF.

The CDR3 reads CASSSVAGGNSPLHF. The CDR3 DNA follows: TGTGCCAGCAGCTCGGTAGCGGGGGGAAATTCACCCCTCCACTTT. This chain joins TRBV5-4 and TRBJ1-6; TRBD1 is a possible D gene (5 bases). The CDR3 is made up of 15 amino acids. V dropped 3 bases and J dropped 7 bases, with 14 bases sitting between them. Germline V gives CDR1 SGHNT, CDR2 YYREEE (reference sequence).

The V call is TRBV7-2, the J call TRBJ2-4; TRBD1 aligns across 9 bases. The CDR3 totals 14 residues. The germline gives CDR1 SGHTA, CDR2 FQGNSA. The junction had 7 bases not matched to a gene; V was cut back by 5 bases and J by 8 bases. CDR3 in DNA: TGTGCCAGCAGCCCGGGGGACAGGGTTTACATTCAGTACTTC. Its protein product is CASSPGDRVYIQYF. The complete variable domain, with remaining parts taken from reference TRBV7-2 and TRBJ2-4, reads GAGVSQSPSNKVTEKGKDVELRCDPISGHTALYWYRQSLGQGLEFLIYFQGNSAPDKSGLPSDRFSAERTGGSVSTLTIQRTQQEDSAVYLCASSPGDRVYIQYFGAGTRLSVL.

The chain has TRBV7-2 and TRBJ2-1, with D perhaps matching TRBD2 (5 bases). This CDR3 has 15 amino acids. CDR1 is SGHTA, CDR2 FQGNSA, per germline. Trimming took off 8 bases at V and 8 bases at J, with 22 bases between the two ends. The CDR3 DNA reads as TGTGCCAGCCACCTCGGGGATATCGGAGGCGATGAGCAGTTCTTC. Amino acid sequence: CASHLGDIGGDEQFF.

This chain links TRBV28 with TRBJ2-4; D uncertain. Per the germline V gene, CDR1 is MDHEN and CDR2 is SYDVKM. Trimming pared 2 bases from V and 0 bases from J, leaving 11 bases between. The CDR3 length is 16 residues. CDR3 bases: TGTGCCAGCAGTTTAAGGTTAATCGTAGCCAAAAACATTCAGTACTTC. Protein sequence: CASSLRLIVAKNIQYF.

This clone appeared once. V usage is TRBV30 and J usage is TRBJ2-1; the D gene is possibly TRBD1 (5 bases). The CDR3 runs 13 residues. The V end lost 3 bases, the J end lost 4 bases, and 10 bases lay between the germline ends. Germline CDR1 reads GTSNPN; CDR2 reads SVGIG (reference sequence). The CDR3 sequence is CAWRKTVYNEQFF. As DNA, the CDR3 is TGTGCCTGGAGGAAGACAGTTTACAATGAGCAGTTCTTC.

This clone was picked up one time. The chain's CDR3 is CASSSSTEPTGELFF. CDR3 in DNA: TGTGCCAGCAGTTCGTCGACAGAACCCACCGGGGAGCTGTTTTTT. The chain joins TRBV28 to TRBJ2-2, with D perhaps matching TRBD1 (5 bases). V lost 4 bases and J lost 4, with 13 bases in between. Germline CDR1 MDHEN, CDR2 SYDVKM. The CDR3 runs 15 residues.

The V call is TRBV7-7, the J call TRBJ2-5, with TRBD2 identical over 8 bases. Germline-derived CDR1 and CDR2 are SSHAT and FNYEAQ (reference sequence). This CDR3 is 16 amino acids long. V lost 5 bases and J lost 1; bases outside the gene matches: 9. In DNA form, the CDR3 reads TGTGCCAGCAGCCTCCGGGGGCGGGGGGCCCAAGAGACCCAGTACTTC. Encoded protein: CASSLRGRGAQETQYF.

This clone was seen more than once but under ten times. This chain connects TRBV7-3 to TRBJ1-5, with D possibly matching TRBD1 (5 bases). V lost 6 bases and J lost 0, with 15 bases in between. Germline assignment: CDR1 SGHTA and CDR2 FQGTGA. The CDR3 is 16 residues long. CDR3 sequence reads: CASSRRGWDSNQPQHF. The CDR3 bases are TGTGCCAGCAGTCGACGGGGGTGGGATAGCAATCAGCCCCAGCATTTT.

The V call is TRBV29-1, the J call TRBJ1-1; 10 bases are a match to TRBD1. The V gene's germline CDR1 is SQVTM and CDR2 ANQGSEA. This CDR3 contains 14 residues. With V trimmed by 0 bases and J by 11 bases, 9 bases remained unmatched. DNA of the CDR3: TGCAGCGTTGAAGAGTCGGGACAGGGGCTGAGGGCTTTCTTT. Translating it yields CSVEESGQGLRAFF.

This chain joins TRBV7-9 and TRBJ2-7, with D possibly matching TRBD2 (5 bases). V was pared by 4 bases and J by 5 bases, with 18 bases between. Per germline, CDR1 SEHNR and CDR2 FQNEAQ (reference sequence). The CDR3 extends over 15 amino acids. For the CDR3, the DNA is TGTGCCAGCAGCTACCCCGGAGGCATCGTCAACGAGCAGTACTTC. It yields the protein CASSYPGGIVNEQYF.

The CDR3 is CASTLPGGSAYEQYF. The CDR3 coding sequence is TGTGCCAGCACCCTCCCAGGGGGTTCAGCCTACGAGCAGTACTTC. The rearrangement links TRBV28 to TRBJ2-7; 7 nucleotides line up with TRBD1. V was pared by 7 bases and J by 2 bases, with 11 bases of the junction left unmatched. This CDR3 contains 15 residues. CDR1 is MDHEN and CDR2 is SYDVKM in the germline V gene.